This record concerns one T cell receptor beta chain sequence. As yet, its antigen is unknown. CDR3 size: 14 residues. The V segment lost 1 base and the J segment 5 bases; nucleotides outside the gene matches: 3. Germline values: CDR1 SGHVS, CDR2 FNYEAQ. Measured with immunoSEQ multiplex PCR; TCRdb has only the in-frame clones, and not every one. The table shows tens of thousands of clones, with roughly nine tenths occurring only once. The sample belongs to a study of cytomegalovirus exposure and HLA in healthy donors. The overall study: A later analysis reported the 120 or so validation repertoires used the same platform as the approximately 700 first-cohort repertoires.

General observations from the study: As confirmed in vitro, three CMV-associated chains were specific for CMV antigens. Altogether, 150 or so TCR beta chains were recorded as cytomegalovirus-associated.

The sample consisted of PBMCs. This TCR was recovered from a man aged 18-30 years in good health and CMV-seronegative. This chain uses TRBV7-6 with TRBJ2-5, with TRBD1 matching 8 bases. The chain's CDR3 is CASSLGTGRETQYF. The CDR3 DNA sequence: TGTGCCAGCAGCTTAGGGACAGGGAGGGAGACCCAGTACTTC.